The clone carrying this T cell receptor (beta chain) has a handful of counts. Trimming took 3 bases from V and 4 from J, leaving 11 bases between them. Germline-derived CDR1 and CDR2 are SGHAT and FQNNGV. This CDR3 comprises 14 residues. The source of the sample is a study of T-cell reconstitution after alpha-beta-depleted transplantation in children. Researchers prepared the TCRbeta library using unique molecular identifiers, the study reports. Via MiXCR, TCRdb re-called the PCR reads, giving one row per CDR3 protein. The data show 450,000 to 600,000 distinct CDR3 sequences, around 20% seen once. The V gene is TRBV11-2, the J gene TRBJ2-3; D is perhaps TRBD1 (6 bases). This material consisted of PBMCs from the stem cell graft donor, taken from the stem cell graft. This receptor was obtained from a human donor who donated a stem cell graft to a child with acute lymphoblastic leukemia. The CDR3 DNA is TGTGCCAGCAGCTTCGATAGGGGGTCAGATACGCAGTATTTT. It translates to CASSFDRGSDTQYF.